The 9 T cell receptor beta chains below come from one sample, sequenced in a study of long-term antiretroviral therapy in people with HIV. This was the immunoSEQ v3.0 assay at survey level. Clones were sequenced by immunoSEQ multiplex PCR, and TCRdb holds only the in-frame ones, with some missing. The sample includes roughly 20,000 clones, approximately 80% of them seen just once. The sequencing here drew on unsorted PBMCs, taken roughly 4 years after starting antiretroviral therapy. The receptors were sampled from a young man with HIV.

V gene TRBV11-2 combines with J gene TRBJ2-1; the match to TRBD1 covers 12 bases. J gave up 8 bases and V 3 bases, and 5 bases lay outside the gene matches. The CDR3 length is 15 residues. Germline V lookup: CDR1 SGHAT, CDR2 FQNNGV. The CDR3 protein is CASSLGQGAIDEQFF. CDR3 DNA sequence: TGTGCCAGCAGCTTGGGACAGGGGGCGATAGATGAGCAGTTCTTC. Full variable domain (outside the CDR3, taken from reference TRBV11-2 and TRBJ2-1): EAGVAQSPRYKIIEKRQSVAFWCNPISGHATLYWYQQILGQGPKLLIQFQNNGVVDDSQLPKDRFSAERLKGVDSTLKIQPAKLEDSAVYLCASSLGQGAIDEQFFGPGTRLTVL.

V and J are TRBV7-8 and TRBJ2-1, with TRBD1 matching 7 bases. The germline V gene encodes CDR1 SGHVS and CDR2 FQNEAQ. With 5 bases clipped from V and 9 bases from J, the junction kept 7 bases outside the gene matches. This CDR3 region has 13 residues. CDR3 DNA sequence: TGTGCCAGCAGCCCTGGACAGGCCCTTGAGCAGTTCTTC. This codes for CASSPGQALEQFF.

In nucleotides, the CDR3 is TGTGCCAGCAGTTACGGATGGTCTGCAGGGGGATCACCCCTCCACTTT. Residues: CASSYGWSAGGSPLHF. The chain combines TRBV6-5 with TRBJ1-6; 7 bases are a match to TRBD1. The CDR3 loop spans 16 amino acids. Per germline, CDR1 MNHEY and CDR2 SVGAGI. Trimming at V came to 2 bases and at J to 10 bases, leaving 11 bases not matched to a gene.

Written as DNA, the CDR3 is TGTGCCAGCAGTTCACAGGGATATTTCAATCAGCCCCAGCATTTT. Its protein product is CASSSQGYFNQPQHF. This chain joins TRBV6-1 and TRBJ1-5, with a tentative D call TRBD1 (6 bases). This CDR3 spans 15 amino acids. The V end was cut by 5 bases, the J end by 3 bases, with 14 bases between. Germline CDR1 MNHNS, CDR2 SASEGT.

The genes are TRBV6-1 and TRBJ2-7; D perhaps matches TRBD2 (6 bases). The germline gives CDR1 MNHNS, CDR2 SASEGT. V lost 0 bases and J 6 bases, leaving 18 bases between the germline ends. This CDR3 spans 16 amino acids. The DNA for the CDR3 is TGTGCCAGCAGTGAAGCCCTCGGTCAGGGTAGCGGCGAGCAGTACTTC. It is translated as CASSEALGQGSGEQYF.

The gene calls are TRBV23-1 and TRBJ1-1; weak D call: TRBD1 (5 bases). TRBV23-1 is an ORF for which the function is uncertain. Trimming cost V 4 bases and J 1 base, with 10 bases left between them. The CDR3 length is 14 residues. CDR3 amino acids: CASSRGRPNTEAFF. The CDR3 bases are TGCGCCAGCAGTCGGGGACGGCCGAACACTGAAGCTTTCTTT.

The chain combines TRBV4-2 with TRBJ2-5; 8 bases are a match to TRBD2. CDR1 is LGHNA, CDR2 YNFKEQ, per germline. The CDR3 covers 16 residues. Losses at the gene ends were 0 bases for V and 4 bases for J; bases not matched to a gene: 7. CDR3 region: CASSQDGGASGETQYF. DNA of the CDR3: TGTGCCAGCAGCCAAGACGGGGGGGCCTCCGGAGAGACCCAGTACTTC.

CDR3 nucleotides: TGTGCCAGCAGCAGGACGGGGGGCGGGCCCCAGCATTTT. Translating gives CASSRTGGGPQHF. The chain carries TRBV7-9 and TRBJ1-5; maybe TRBD1 (6 bases). The V and J ends lost 5 bases and 9 bases respectively, with 14 bases between them. The CDR3 is 13 amino acids. CDR1 is SEHNR and CDR2 is FQNEAQ in the germline V gene (reference sequence).

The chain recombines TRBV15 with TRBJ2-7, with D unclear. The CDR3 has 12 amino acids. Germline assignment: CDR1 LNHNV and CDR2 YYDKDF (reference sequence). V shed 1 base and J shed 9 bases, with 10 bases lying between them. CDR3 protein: CATSRAARGQYV. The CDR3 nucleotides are TGTGCCACCAGCAGAGCCGCCCGAGGGCAGTACGTC.